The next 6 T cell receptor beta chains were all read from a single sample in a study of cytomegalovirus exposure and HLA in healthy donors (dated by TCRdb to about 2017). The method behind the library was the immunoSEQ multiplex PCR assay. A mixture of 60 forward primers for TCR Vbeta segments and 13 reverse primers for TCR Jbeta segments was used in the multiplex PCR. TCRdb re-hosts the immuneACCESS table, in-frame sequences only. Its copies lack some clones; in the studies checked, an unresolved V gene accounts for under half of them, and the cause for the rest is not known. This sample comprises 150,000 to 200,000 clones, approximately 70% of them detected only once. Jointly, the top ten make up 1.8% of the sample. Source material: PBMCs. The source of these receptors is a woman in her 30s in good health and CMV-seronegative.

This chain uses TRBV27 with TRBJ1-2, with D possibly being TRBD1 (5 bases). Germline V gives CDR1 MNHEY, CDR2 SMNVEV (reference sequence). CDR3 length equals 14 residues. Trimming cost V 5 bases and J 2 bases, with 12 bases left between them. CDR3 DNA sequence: TGTGCCAGCAGTATAACAGGCCTGAACTATGGCTACACCTTC. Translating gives CASSITGLNYGYTF.

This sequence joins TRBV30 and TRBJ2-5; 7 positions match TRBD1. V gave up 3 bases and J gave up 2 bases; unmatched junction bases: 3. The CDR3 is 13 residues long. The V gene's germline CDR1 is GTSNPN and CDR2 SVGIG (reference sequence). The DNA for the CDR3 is TGTGCCTGGAGGGTCAGGGGGCAAGAGACCCAGTACTTC. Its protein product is CAWRVRGQETQYF.

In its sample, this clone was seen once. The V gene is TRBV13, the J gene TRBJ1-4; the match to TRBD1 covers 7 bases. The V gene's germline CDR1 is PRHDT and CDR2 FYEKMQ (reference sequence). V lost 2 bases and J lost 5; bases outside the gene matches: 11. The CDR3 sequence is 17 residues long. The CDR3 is CASSLKIRTGVNEKLFF. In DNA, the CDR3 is TGTGCCAGCAGCTTAAAAATACGGACAGGAGTGAATGAAAAACTGTTTTTT.

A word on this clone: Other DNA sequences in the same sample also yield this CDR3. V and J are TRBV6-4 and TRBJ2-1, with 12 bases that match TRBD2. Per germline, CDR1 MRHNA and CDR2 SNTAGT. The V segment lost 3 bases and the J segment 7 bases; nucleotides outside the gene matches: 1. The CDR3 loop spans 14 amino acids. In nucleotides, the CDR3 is TGTGCCAGCAGTGAACTAGCGGGAGGTAATGAGCAGTTCTTC. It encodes CASSELAGGNEQFF.

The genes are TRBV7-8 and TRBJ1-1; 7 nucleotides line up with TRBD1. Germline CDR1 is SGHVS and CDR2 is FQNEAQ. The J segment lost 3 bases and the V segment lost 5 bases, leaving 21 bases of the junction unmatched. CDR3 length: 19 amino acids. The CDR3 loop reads CASSTPVTLTFDRDTEAFF. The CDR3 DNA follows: TGTGCCAGCAGCACCCCCGTAACCTTAACCTTTGACAGGGACACTGAAGCTTTCTTT.

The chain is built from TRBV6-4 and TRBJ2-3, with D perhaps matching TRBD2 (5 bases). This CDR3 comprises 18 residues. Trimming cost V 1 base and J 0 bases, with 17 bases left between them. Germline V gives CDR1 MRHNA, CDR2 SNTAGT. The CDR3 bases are TGTGCCAGCAGTGACTTCCCGGAACGGGGAGCTAGCACAGATACGCAGTATTTT. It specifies CASSDFPERGASTDTQYF.